This TCR beta chain was sequenced for a study of beta chain features in type 1 diabetes. Whole-study findings and limits: In all four CD4+ subsets, TCRB CDR3 length was significantly, moderately reduced in type 1 diabetes.

On this clone itself: The antigen is unknown.

Expressed TCRB transcripts were sequenced because the entire RNA isolate underwent reverse transcription. Produced via immunoSEQ multiplex PCR; TCRdb's table is partial and in-frame only. The table records 150,000 to 200,000 clones, 8.5% to 10% of them present only once. V was trimmed by 5 bases and J by 1 base, leaving 6 bases between them. Per germline, CDR1 WSHSY and CDR2 SAAADI. The length of the CDR3 is 13 residues. The specimen sequenced was central memory CD4+ T cells from blood. The gene calls are TRBV10-2 and TRBJ1-5, with D uncertain. The receptor was isolated from a woman in her twenties or thirties with type 1 diabetes. The CDR3 protein is CASSPGSNQPQHF. The CDR3 DNA follows: TGCGCCAGCAGTCCGGGGAGCAATCAGCCCCAGCATTTT.